This TCR beta chain is from a study of technical replicates of blood from several donors. This table comes from immunoSEQ multiplex PCR, and its TCRdb copy is limited to in-frame clones, with some not included. This table holds about 76,000 clones, around 85% found once. The sequence came from a human donor in good health. Some clones in this sample may be carry-over from other donors' samples. The source material was PBMCs.

The CDR3 bases are TGCGCCAGCAGCACGCGACAGGGAATATGGGACACTGAAGCTTTCTTT. It is translated as CASSTRQGIWDTEAFF. This chain joins TRBV4-3 and TRBJ1-1; 7 bases fit TRBD1. The V segment lost 5 bases and the J segment 3 bases; nucleotides outside the gene matches: 12. Germline V gene data show CDR1 as LGHNA and CDR2 as YSLEER. CDR3 size: 16 residues.